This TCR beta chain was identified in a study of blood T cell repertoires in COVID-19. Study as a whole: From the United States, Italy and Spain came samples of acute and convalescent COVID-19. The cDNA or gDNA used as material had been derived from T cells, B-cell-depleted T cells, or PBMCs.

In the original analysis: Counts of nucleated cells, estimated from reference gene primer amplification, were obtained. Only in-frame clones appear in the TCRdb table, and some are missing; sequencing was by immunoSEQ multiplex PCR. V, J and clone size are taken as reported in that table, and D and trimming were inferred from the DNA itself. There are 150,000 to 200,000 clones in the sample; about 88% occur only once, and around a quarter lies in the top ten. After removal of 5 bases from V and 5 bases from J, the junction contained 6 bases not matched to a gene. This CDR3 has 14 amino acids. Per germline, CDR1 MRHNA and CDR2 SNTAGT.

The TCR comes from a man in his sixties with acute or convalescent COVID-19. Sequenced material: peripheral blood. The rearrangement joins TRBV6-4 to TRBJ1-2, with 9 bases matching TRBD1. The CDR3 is CASSPTGGGYGYTF. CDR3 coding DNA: TGTGCCAGCAGTCCCACAGGGGGCGGATATGGCTACACCTTC.